The clone carrying this T cell receptor (beta chain) was observed many times. The antigen is undetermined. These data are taken from a study of T cell repertoires in cytomegalovirus infection. Whole-study results and caveats: Dominating the ex vivo response were TCR beta clonotypes that were CMV-specific and HLA-C-restricted.

TCRdb passed the reads through MiXCR, listing each CDR3 protein once. The top ten hold roughly 13% of the sample, which has 900,000 to 950,000 distinct CDR3 sequences, around 29% seen once. Germline loops: CDR1 SGHTA, CDR2 FQGNSA. V lost 6 bases and J lost 5; bases outside the gene matches: 8. The CDR3 sequence is 14 residues long. Sequenced material: cultured CD8+ T cells from PBMCs, taken from culture after CMV antigen stimulation. V usage is TRBV7-2 and J usage is TRBJ2-5; TRBD1 matches at 8 bases. This clonotype was sampled from a human donor in good health (CMV status not recorded). Some clones in this sample may be carry-over from other donors' samples. CDR3 sequence (DNA): TGTGCCAGCAGACTAGACAGGGGTCCGGAGACCCAGTACTTC. Protein product: CASRLDRGPETQYF.